This T cell receptor beta chain was captured by sequencing in a study of cytomegalovirus exposure and HLA in healthy donors. This CDR3 contains 13 residues. V was clipped by 4 bases and J by 11 bases; unmatched bases: 4. In germline, CDR1 is MNHEY, CDR2 SVGAGI. In this sample, this clone turned up a few times. The PCR contained 60 Vbeta and 13 Jbeta primers. Libraries were prepared by immunoSEQ multiplex PCR; TCRdb keeps only in-frame clonotypes and omits some of them. The sample shows roughly 120,000 clones, 75% to 85% of them seen only once. The chain is built from TRBV6-5 and TRBJ1-4; 10 bases are shared with TRBD1. The sequence was obtained from a man younger than 35 in good health and CMV-seronegative. Sequences were obtained from PBMCs. The CDR3, as DNA: TGTGCCAGCAGTTCGGACAGGGGGTGGAAACTGTTTTTT. Translating it yields CASSSDRGWKLFF.